Shown below are 21 T cell receptor beta chains from a single sample sequenced in a study of T cell responses to AZD1222 COVID-19 vaccine. Sequencing was performed with immunoSEQ multiplex PCR; in TCRdb, only in-frame clones are kept and a portion is missing. The sample includes 80,000 or so clones, about 82% of them seen just once. This material consisted of peripheral blood, taken on day 0 of AZD1222 vaccination. The receptors were sampled from an adult in good health.

This clone has more than one count but fewer than ten. The chain joins TRBV3-1 (or the pseudogene TRBV3-2) to TRBJ2-3, with a tentative D call TRBD2 (5 bases). Trimming cost V 1 base and J 1 base, with 12 bases left between them. Germline V gene sequence: CDR1 LGHDT, CDR2 YNNKEL (reference sequence). CDR3 length: 16 amino acids. CDR3 nucleotide sequence: TGTGCCAGCAGCCAAGGGCCAGCGAGGGGCACAGATACGCAGTATTTT. Encoded protein: CASSQGPARGTDTQYF.

The CDR3 DNA reads TGCGCCAGCAGCTTGGAGACAGGTAGTTTCGAGACCCAGTACTTC. Protein sequence: CASSLETGSFETQYF. The rearrangement joins TRBV5-1 to TRBJ2-5; a possible D gene is TRBD1 (6 bases). Looked up from germline, CDR1 is SGHRS and CDR2 is YFSETQ. The CDR3 spans 15 residues. Trimming pared 0 bases from V and 5 bases from J, leaving 14 bases between.

The rearrangement joins TRBV29-1 to TRBJ1-6; 7 nucleotides agree with TRBD1. V was pared by 6 bases and J by 8 bases, with 10 bases of the junction left unmatched. This CDR3 has 14 residues. The germline CDR1 and CDR2 sequences are SQVTM and ANQGSEA. The CDR3 reads CSVAEGGRDSPLHF. DNA of the CDR3: TGCAGCGTGGCCGAAGGGGGCAGGGATTCACCCCTCCACTTT.

The chain combines TRBV7-2 with TRBJ1-1; D may be TRBD1 (6 bases). This CDR3 spans 13 amino acids. V was cut by 1 base and J by 6 bases, with 9 bases left in between. CDR1 SGHTA and CDR2 FQGNSA come from the germline V gene. The CDR3 nucleotides are TGTGCCAGCAGCTTAGACAGGGTTGCTGAAGCTTTCTTT. It yields the protein CASSLDRVAEAFF.

The chain links TRBV9 to TRBJ2-5; 8 bases are a match to TRBD2. V gave up 2 bases and J gave up 3 bases; unmatched junction bases: 9. This CDR3 has 16 residues. Germline CDR1 reads SGDLS; CDR2 reads YYNGEE. The CDR3 DNA follows: TGTGCCAGCAGCGTTGAGCTAGCGGGCGTGAAAGAGACCCAGTACTTC. Its translation is CASSVELAGVKETQYF.

The V and J genes are TRBV25-1 and TRBJ2-5, with 8 bases that match TRBD2. This CDR3 comprises 16 residues. After removal of 4 bases from V and 3 bases from J, the junction contained 10 bases not matched to a gene. Per the germline V gene, CDR1 is MGHDK and CDR2 is SYGVNS. The CDR3: CASSGYITSGEETQYF. CDR3 DNA sequence: TGTGCCAGCAGTGGATATATCACTAGCGGTGAAGAGACCCAGTACTTC. Supplemented by reference TRBV25-1 and TRBJ2-5, the full variable domain reads EADIYQTPRYLVIGTGKKITLECSQTMGHDKMYWYQQDPGMELHLIHYSYGVNSTEKGDLSSESTVSRIRTEHFPLTLESARPSHTSQYLCASSGYITSGEETQYFGPGTRLLVL.

The chain is built from TRBV18 and TRBJ2-2; D unresolved. Germline V gives CDR1 KGHSH, CDR2 LQKENI. The CDR3 has 12 residues. V lost 8 bases to trimming and J lost 7 bases, with 11 bases between them. As DNA, the CDR3 is TGTGCCAGCCTTCAGCGACACGGGGAGCTGTTTTTT. Its protein is CASLQRHGELFF.

V usage is TRBV9 and J usage is TRBJ2-7; TRBD1 matches at 10 bases. Germline V lookup: CDR1 SGDLS, CDR2 YYNGEE. Trimming took 3 bases from V and 5 from J; bases not matched to a gene: 5. The CDR3 has 14 residues. Here the CDR3 DNA reads TGTGCCAGCAGCGACGGGACAGGGGCCCACGAGCAGTACTTC. Amino acids: CASSDGTGAHEQYF.

The chain has TRBV6-6 and TRBJ1-2; tentatively, D is TRBD1 (5 bases). The germline V gene encodes CDR1 MNHNY and CDR2 SVGAGI (reference sequence). V lost 0 bases to trimming and J lost 2 bases, with 7 bases between them. The CDR3 spans 14 residues. In DNA, the CDR3 is TGTGCCAGCAGTTACTCGAAGGGGAACTATGGCTACACCTTC. This encodes CASSYSKGNYGYTF.

This sequence joins TRBV3-1 (or the pseudogene TRBV3-2) and TRBJ2-1; TRBD2 matches at 8 bases. V lost 1 base, J lost 6 bases, and 5 bases stayed unmatched. Per germline, CDR1 LGHDT and CDR2 YNNKEL (reference sequence). The CDR3 sequence is 15 residues long. CDR3 DNA: TGTGCCAGCAGCCAAGGGGATAGCGGGATCAATGAGCAGTTCTTC. This gives the protein CASSQGDSGINEQFF.

This chain connects TRBV7-9 to TRBJ2-7; D possibly corresponds to TRBD2 (5 bases). CDR3 length equals 14 residues. Trimming removed 5 bases from V and 6 bases from J, with 17 bases in between. Germline CDR1 SEHNR, CDR2 FQNEAQ (reference sequence). The CDR3 loop reads CASSPSPTGSEQYF. CDR3 DNA: TGTGCCAGCAGCCCCAGCCCGACGGGGAGCGAGCAGTACTTC.

In its sample, this clone was seen once. The chain links TRBV4-3 to TRBJ2-2; D unresolved. Germline V gene sequence: CDR1 LGHNA, CDR2 YSLEER. The germline V and J ends were trimmed by 0 bases and 5 bases, with 13 bases remaining between them. There are 16 residues in the CDR3. The DNA of the CDR3 is TGCGCCAGCAGCCAAGAGCGTCCCCCTCTTACCGGGGAGCTGTTTTTT. Translating it yields CASSQERPPLTGELFF.

The V and J genes are TRBV7-6 and TRBJ1-5, with 9 bases aligning to TRBD1. The germline V gene has CDR1 SGHVS and CDR2 FNYEAQ. The CDR3 runs to 15 residues. V shed 5 bases and J 7 bases; nucleotides not matched to a gene: 9. The CDR3 DNA follows: TGTGCCAGCAGCCCGGAGACAGGGGGGAGGCAGCCCCAGCATTTT. Its protein is CASSPETGGRQPQHF. Variable domain in full (rest from reference TRBV7-6 and TRBJ1-5): GAGVSQSPRYKVTKRGQDVALRCDPISGHVSLYWYRQALGQGPEFLTYFNYEAQQDKSGLPNDRFSAERPEGSISTLTIQRTEQRDSAMYRCASSPETGGRQPQHFGDGTRLSIL.

CDR3 sequence (DNA): TGCGCCAGCAGCTTGGACGGACAGGGGTTGAACTATGGCTACACCTTC. Its protein is CASSLDGQGLNYGYTF. This rearrangement joins TRBV5-1 to TRBJ1-2; 9 bases map to TRBD1. The V gene's germline CDR1 is SGHRS and CDR2 YFSETQ. This CDR3 has 16 amino acids. V was clipped by 0 bases and J by 2 bases; unmatched bases: 5.

This clone was seen a handful of times. The J gene is TRBJ2-1, the V gene TRBV4-1; TRBD1 agrees at 11 bases. The J segment lost 7 bases and the V segment lost 4 bases, leaving 6 bases of the junction unmatched. This CDR3 is 15 amino acids long. The germline gives CDR1 MGHRA, CDR2 YSYEKL. The CDR3 reads CASSRGQGARNEQFF. The DNA for the CDR3 is TGCGCCAGCAGCCGCGGACAGGGGGCGAGGAATGAGCAGTTCTTC.

This clone was detected a few times. V gene TRBV20-1 combines with J gene TRBJ1-4, with a possible D match to TRBD1 (6 bases). From germline, CDR1 is DFQATT and CDR2 SNEGSKA (reference sequence). V lost 4 bases, J lost 8 bases, and 8 bases lay in between. The CDR3 extends over 11 amino acids. Here the CDR3 reads CSATTGEKLFF. The CDR3 DNA sequence: TGCAGTGCTACGACAGGAGAAAAACTGTTTTTT.

This clone has only one observation. V gene TRBV4-1 combines with J gene TRBJ1-1; D call uncertain. The CDR3 covers 11 residues. The ends were cut back, 2 bases at V and 7 bases at J, with 5 bases in the middle. CDR1 MGHRA and CDR2 YSYEKL come from the germline V gene. CDR3 sequence (DNA): TGCGCCAGCAGCCAAAGCAGTGAAGCTTTCTTT. This encodes CASSQSSEAFF.

V is TRBV24-1 and J is TRBJ2-1; 10 bases fit TRBD2. J was trimmed by 6 bases and V by 2 bases; bases with no gene match: 21. Looked up from germline, CDR1 is KGHDR and CDR2 is SFDVKD. This CDR3 contains 21 residues. The CDR3 sequence: CATSDWDLAGASSRPRNEQFF. DNA of the CDR3: TGTGCCACCAGTGATTGGGACCTAGCGGGAGCGTCATCACGACCCCGCAATGAGCAGTTCTTC.

V gene TRBV29-1 combines with J gene TRBJ1-2; TRBD1 might be the D (6 bases). Per germline, CDR1 SQVTM and CDR2 ANQGSEA. The CDR3 length is 15 residues. V was trimmed by 3 bases and J by 2 bases, leaving 16 bases between them. Here the CDR3 DNA reads TGCAGCGTTGATGCTCAAGGGGGGCCGAACTATGGCTACACCTTC. It translates to CSVDAQGGPNYGYTF.

The V call is TRBV5-5, the J call TRBJ2-7; no definite D call. This CDR3 has 13 residues. Trimming stripped 1 base from V and 3 bases from J, with 8 bases between. Germline assignment: CDR1 SGHKS and CDR2 YYEKEE (reference sequence). CDR3 region: CASSLIGLYEQYF. The DNA for the CDR3 is TGTGCCAGCAGCTTGATAGGTCTCTACGAGCAGTACTTC.

This chain uses TRBV5-5 with TRBJ1-1, with unresolved D. V lost 2 bases and J 0 bases, leaving 8 bases between the germline ends. Germline CDR1 SGHKS, CDR2 YYEKEE (reference sequence). The CDR3 is made up of 14 amino acids. The CDR3 nucleotides read TGTGCCAGCAGCTTTGACACACTGAACACTGAAGCTTTCTTT. It translates to CASSFDTLNTEAFF. The full variable domain, rest sourced from reference TRBV5-5 and TRBJ1-1, is DAGVTQSPTHLIKTRGQQVTLRCSPISGHKSVSWYQQVLGQGPQFIFQYYEKEERGRGNFPDRFSARQFPNYSSELNVNALLLGDSALYLCASSFDTLNTEAFFGQGTRLTVV.